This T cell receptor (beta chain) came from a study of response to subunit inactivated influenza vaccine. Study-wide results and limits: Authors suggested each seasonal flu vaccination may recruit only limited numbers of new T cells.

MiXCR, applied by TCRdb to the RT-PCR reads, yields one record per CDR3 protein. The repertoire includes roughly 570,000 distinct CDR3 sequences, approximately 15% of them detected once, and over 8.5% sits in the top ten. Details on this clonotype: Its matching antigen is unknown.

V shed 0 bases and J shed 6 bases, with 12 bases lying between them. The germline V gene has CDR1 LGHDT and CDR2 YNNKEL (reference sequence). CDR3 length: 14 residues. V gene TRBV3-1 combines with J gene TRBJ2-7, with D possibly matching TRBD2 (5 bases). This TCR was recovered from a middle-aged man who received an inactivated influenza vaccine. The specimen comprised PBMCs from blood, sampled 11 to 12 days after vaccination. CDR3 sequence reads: CASSQDSRRREQYF. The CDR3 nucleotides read TGTGCCAGCAGCCAAGATTCTAGGAGGCGCGAGCAGTACTTC.